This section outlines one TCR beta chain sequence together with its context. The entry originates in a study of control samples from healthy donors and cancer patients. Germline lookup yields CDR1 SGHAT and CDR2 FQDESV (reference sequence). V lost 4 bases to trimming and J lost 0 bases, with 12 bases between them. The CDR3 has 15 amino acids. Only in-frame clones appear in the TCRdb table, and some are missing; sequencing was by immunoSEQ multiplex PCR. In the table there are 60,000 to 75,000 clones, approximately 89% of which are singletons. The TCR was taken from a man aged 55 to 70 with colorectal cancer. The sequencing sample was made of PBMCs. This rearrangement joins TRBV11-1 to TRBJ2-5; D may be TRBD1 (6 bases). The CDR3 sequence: CASSSRQVNQETQYF. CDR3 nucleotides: TGTGCCAGCAGCTCCCGACAGGTCAACCAAGAGACCCAGTACTTC.